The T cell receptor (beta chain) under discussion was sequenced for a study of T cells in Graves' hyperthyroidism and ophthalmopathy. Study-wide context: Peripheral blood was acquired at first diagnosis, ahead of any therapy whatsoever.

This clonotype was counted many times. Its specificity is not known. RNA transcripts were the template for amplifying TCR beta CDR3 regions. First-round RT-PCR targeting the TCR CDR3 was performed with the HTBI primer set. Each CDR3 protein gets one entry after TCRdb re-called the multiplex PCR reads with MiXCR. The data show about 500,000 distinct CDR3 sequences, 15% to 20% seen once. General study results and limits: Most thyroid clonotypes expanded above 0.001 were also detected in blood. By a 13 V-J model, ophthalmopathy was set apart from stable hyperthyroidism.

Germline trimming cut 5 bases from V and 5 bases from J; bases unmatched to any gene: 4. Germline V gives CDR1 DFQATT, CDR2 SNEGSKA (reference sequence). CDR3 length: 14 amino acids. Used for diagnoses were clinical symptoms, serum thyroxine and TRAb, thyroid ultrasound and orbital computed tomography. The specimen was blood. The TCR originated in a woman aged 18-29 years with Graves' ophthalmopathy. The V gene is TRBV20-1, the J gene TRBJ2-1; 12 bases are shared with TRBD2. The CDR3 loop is CSASRLAGDNEQFF. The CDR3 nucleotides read TGCAGTGCTTCCAGACTAGCGGGAGACAATGAGCAGTTCTTC.